This T cell receptor beta chain originates from a study of preoperative IRX-2 immunotherapy in early breast cancer (dated by TCRdb to about 2019). Receptor amplification or capture employed the immunoSEQ multiplex PCR assay. The immuneACCESS repertoire file appears here via TCRdb, limited to in-frame rearrangements. These files lack a portion of the clones; in checked studies, under half of the deficit traces to unresolved V genes, and the cause of the others is not known. For this sample there are 30,000 to 35,000 clones; 90% to 95% appear just once. The ten largest clones add up to under 7.5% of the sample. CDR1 and CDR2 (GTSNPN, SVGIG) derive from the germline V gene (reference sequence). The CDR3 holds 13 amino acids from the cysteine to the phenylalanine. Only the CDR3 DNA stays, 39 bases, in frame from base 1. Trimming at the junction amounts to 4 bases on V and 7 bases on J, and the germline ends lie 11 bases apart.

What the treatment or condition label conveys for this sample: preoperative locoregional IRX-2 cytokine immunotherapy. The samples were obtained from a phase Ib study that tested preoperative, locoregional IRX-2 cytokine immunotherapy designed to prime immune responses. Donors were patients with early-stage breast cancer who received IRX-2 before surgery. A note on this clone: No antigen is known for it. No base qualities exist here, and no much larger clone lies one base off it.

This sample was taken from a patient treated with IRX-2 immunotherapy. The rearranged chain carries TRBV30 and TRBJ1-6; the D segment could be TRBD1, given 5 matching bases. The receptor was derived from a human donor with breast cancer. The CDR3 sequence is CAWMGLENSPLHF. The DNA sequence follows: TGTGCCTGGATGGGGCTCGAGAATTCACCCCTCCACTTT.